The 22 T cell receptor beta chains listed next were all sequenced from one sample in a study of cytomegalovirus exposure and HLA in healthy donors (dated by TCRdb to between 2016 and 2019). Libraries were built with the immunoSEQ multiplex PCR assay. For the multiplex PCR, a mixture combining 60 forward primers for TCR Vbeta segments and 13 reverse primers for TCR Jbeta segments was used. The clones in this table, taken by TCRdb from immuneACCESS, are in-frame only. Not every clone is retained; where verified, under half of the shortfall comes from an unresolved V gene, and the cause of the rest is unknown. Across this sample there are 200,000 to 250,000 clones, with around 80% seen only once. Roughly 2.6% of the sample lies in the top ten. Specimen: PBMCs. The receptors derive from a woman aged 55-70 years in good health and CMV-seropositive.

This chain uses TRBV18 with TRBJ2-3, with D tentatively TRBD1 (6 bases). The germline V gene encodes CDR1 KGHSH and CDR2 LQKENI. CDR3 length: 14 amino acids. The V gene lost 0 bases and the J gene lost 8 bases, with 12 bases spanning the gap. CDR3: CASSPPGQLGTQYF. The CDR3 DNA is TGTGCCAGCTCACCACCTGGACAGCTTGGTACGCAGTATTTT.

The rearrangement joins TRBV5-1 to TRBJ2-3, with D uncertain. V was pared by 0 bases and J by 3 bases, with 5 bases between. The CDR3 spans 13 residues. Germline CDR1 and CDR2: SGHRS and YFSETQ. CDR3 sequence reads: CASSLGRTDTQYF. The CDR3 region has the DNA TGCGCCAGCAGCTTGGGCCGGACAGATACGCAGTATTTT.

The rearrangement joins TRBV7-9 to TRBJ1-5, with TRBD1 identical over 9 bases. Germline values: CDR1 SEHNR, CDR2 FQNEAQ (reference sequence). V lost 6 bases, J lost 3 bases, and 12 bases stayed unmatched. The CDR3 has 17 amino acids. The CDR3 reads CASSPGQGSFLNQPQHF. DNA of the CDR3: TGTGCCAGCAGTCCGGGACAGGGTAGCTTTCTCAATCAGCCCCAGCATTTT.

The chain couples TRBV2 to TRBJ2-3, with D unresolved. Germline V gives CDR1 SNHLY, CDR2 FYNNEI. CDR3 size: 14 residues. Deletions cut 5 bases from V and 4 bases from J, with 13 bases between. As DNA, the CDR3 is TGTGCCAGCAGTTTCGCACTTTCCTCAGATACGCAGTATTTT. The encoded protein is CASSFALSSDTQYF.

This chain uses TRBV29-1 with TRBJ1-2, with 7 bases identical to TRBD1. V shed 5 bases and J 5 bases; nucleotides not matched to a gene: 5. Germline V gene lookup returns CDR1 SQVTM and CDR2 ANQGSEA. CDR3 length: 12 residues. The CDR3 here is CSVHQGQYGYTF. As DNA, the CDR3 is TGCAGCGTTCATCAGGGACAGTATGGCTACACCTTC. Complete variable domain (other parts from reference TRBV29-1 and TRBJ1-2): SAVISQKPSRDICQRGTSLTIQCQVDSQVTMMFWYRQQPGQSLTLIATANQGSEATYESGFVIDKFPISRPNLTFSTLTVSNMSPEDSSIYLCSVHQGQYGYTFGSGTRLTVV.

Details on this clone: Compared with germline, one end of the junction differs, possibly owing to a read error. In the same sample, other DNA sequences code for this CDR3. The CDR3 DNA is TGCGCCAGCAGCTTAGGGGGGGTCTCGTCTAACTATGGCTACACCTTC. As protein: CASSLGGVSSNYGYTF. This chain joins TRBV7-9 and TRBJ1-2; a weak D match, TRBD1 (6 bases). This CDR3 comprises 16 residues. CDR1 is SEHNR, CDR2 FQNEAQ, per germline (reference sequence).

Here the CDR3 DNA reads TGTGCCAGCAGCCCCCAGGTGTACAATGAGCAGTTCTTC. Translating gives CASSPQVYNEQFF. The V and J genes are TRBV2 and TRBJ2-1, with D unclear. This CDR3 contains 13 residues. V gave up 6 bases and J gave up 4 bases, with 10 bases separating them. CDR1 SNHLY and CDR2 FYNNEI come from the germline V gene. Full variable domain (rest looked up from reference TRBV2 and TRBJ2-1): EPEVTQTPSHQVTQMGQEVILRCVPISNHLYFYWYRQILGQKVEFLVSFYNNEISEKSEIFDDQFSVERPDGSNFTLKIRSTKLEDSAMYFCASSPQVYNEQFFGPGTRLTVL.

V is TRBV7-7 and J is TRBJ1-2; D might be TRBD1 (6 bases). CDR3 size: 15 residues. Germline V CDR1 and CDR2: SSHAT, FNYEAQ (reference sequence). V was cut by 1 base and J by 2 bases, with 11 bases left in between. Here the CDR3 DNA reads TGTGCCAGCAGCTTAGGGAGGACAGCGAACTATGGCTACACCTTC. Translating gives CASSLGRTANYGYTF.

CDR3 region: CRAPHEQYF. The DNA for the CDR3 is TGCAGGGCCCCCCACGAGCAGTACTTC. The chain is built from TRBV29-1 and TRBJ2-7; D gene unclear. Germline CDR1 is SQVTM and CDR2 is ANQGSEA. The CDR3 spans 9 residues.

This clone occurred a few times. J is TRBJ1-4 and V is TRBV10-2; tentatively, D is TRBD1 (6 bases). Germline-derived CDR1 and CDR2 are WSHSY and SAAADI. V was pared by 6 bases and J by 5 bases, with 13 bases between. The CDR3 runs to 14 residues. CDR3 coding DNA: TGCGCCAGCAGCAGGGGACGGATAAATGAAAAACTGTTTTTT. This sequence encodes CASSRGRINEKLFF.

This sequence joins TRBV27 and TRBJ2-7, with TRBD2 matching over 11 bases. Unmatched junction bases numbered 14, after V lost 6 bases and J lost 4 bases. The CDR3 is 17 residues long. The germline CDR1 and CDR2 sequences are MNHEY and SMNVEV (reference sequence). CDR3 coding DNA: TGTGCCAGCAGCCCATCACGAGCTAGCGGGAGGAATTACGAGCAGTACTTC. This sequence encodes CASSPSRASGRNYEQYF.

This chain uses TRBV4-2 with TRBJ2-2; the D gene is possibly TRBD2 (5 bases). The CDR3 consists of 13 residues. V lost 4 bases and J lost 7, with 10 bases in between. Germline CDR1 is LGHNA and CDR2 is YNFKEQ. The CDR3 nucleotides read TGTGCCAGCAGCCCCCGCGGGTTCGGGGAGCTGTTTTTT. Protein product: CASSPRGFGELFF.

The chain carries TRBV19 and TRBJ1-5, with D unresolved. The V end lost 6 bases, the J end lost 6 bases, and 12 bases lay between the germline ends. The germline V gene encodes CDR1 LNHDA and CDR2 SQIVND (reference sequence). This CDR3 spans 13 amino acids. The CDR3 is CASRNGGGQPQHF. The CDR3 nucleotides are TGTGCCAGTAGGAATGGAGGAGGTCAGCCCCAGCATTTT.

This chain connects TRBV5-4 to TRBJ1-2; possible D gene TRBD1, 5 bases. Trimming removed 5 bases at V and 5 bases at J, with 13 bases between. Per germline, CDR1 SGHNT and CDR2 YYREEE (reference sequence). CDR3 length: 13 residues. Here the CDR3 DNA reads TGTGCCAGCAGAACCGGGACTAGGTATGGCTACACCTTC. Amino acids: CASRTGTRYGYTF.

This chain uses TRBV6-1 with TRBJ2-7; a possible D gene is TRBD1 (6 bases). Germline CDR1 and CDR2: MNHNS and SASEGT. Trimming removed 6 bases from V and 3 bases from J, with 18 bases in between. CDR3 length equals 15 residues. This CDR3 is CASRDLQGGSYEQYF. The CDR3 bases are TGTGCCAGCAGGGACCTACAGGGTGGAAGCTACGAGCAGTACTTC.

This clone has a single count. V gene TRBV5-1 combines with J gene TRBJ1-1, with a weak D call TRBD1 (6 bases). The CDR3 spans 14 residues. The V end was cut by 0 bases, the J end by 7 bases, with 13 bases between. From germline, CDR1 is SGHRS and CDR2 YFSETQ. CDR3 nucleotides: TGCGCCAGCAGCTTGGGGGCTGGGGGCAGTGAAGCTTTCTTT. This encodes CASSLGAGGSEAFF.

The genes are TRBV25-1 and TRBJ2-3; perhaps TRBD1 as D (5 bases). Germline V lookup: CDR1 MGHDK, CDR2 SYGVNS. The CDR3 spans 13 residues. V shed 8 bases and J shed 3 bases, with 12 bases lying between them. In nucleotides, the CDR3 is TGTGCCAGCTGGGGCCCGAGGACAGATACGCAGTATTTT. As protein: CASWGPRTDTQYF.

The chain carries TRBV20-1 and TRBJ2-5; TRBD1 is a possible D gene (6 bases). V was shortened by 6 bases and J by 9 bases, with 14 bases between the two germline ends. CDR1 is DFQATT, CDR2 SNEGSKA, per germline (reference sequence). This CDR3 spans 11 amino acids. In nucleotides, the CDR3 is TGCAGTGCCCTGAAAGGGGGAGCCCAGTACTTC. Translating gives CSALKGGAQYF.

The chain links TRBV5-6 to TRBJ2-4; D perhaps matches TRBD1 (5 bases). CDR3 length: 16 residues. Trimming shortened V by 0 bases and J by 5 bases, and 15 bases separated the two germline ends. Germline CDR1 is SGHDT and CDR2 is YYEEEE. The CDR3 sequence is CASSLEGRQTQNIQYF. In nucleotides, the CDR3 is TGTGCCAGCAGCTTGGAAGGGCGACAGACCCAAAACATTCAGTACTTC.

V and J are TRBV11-1 and TRBJ1-6; a possible D gene is TRBD1 (5 bases). Germline V CDR1 and CDR2: SGHAT, FQDESV (reference sequence). V was pared by 5 bases and J by 10 bases, with 18 bases between. CDR3 length equals 15 residues. CDR3 in DNA: TGTGCCAGCAGCCCCCGAACAGGTCGGGAGTCACCCCTCCACTTT. Translation gives CASSPRTGRESPLHF.

The chain couples TRBV6-6 to TRBJ2-1, with D hard to call. V shed 4 bases and J shed 5 bases, with 6 bases lying between them. Germline values: CDR1 MNHNY, CDR2 SVGAGI (reference sequence). The CDR3 totals 12 residues. CDR3 DNA: TGTGCCAGCAGTTCATCGGACAATGAGCAGTTCTTC. Protein: CASSSSDNEQFF.

This chain joins TRBV10-3 and TRBJ1-6; D possibly corresponds to TRBD1 (6 bases). V dropped 2 bases and J dropped 9 bases, with 14 bases sitting between them. The CDR3 runs to 15 residues. CDR1 and CDR2 (germline): ENHRY, SYGVKD. CDR3 residues: CAISERQGMASPLHF. For the CDR3, the DNA is TGTGCCATCAGTGAGCGGCAGGGGATGGCTTCACCCCTCCACTTT.